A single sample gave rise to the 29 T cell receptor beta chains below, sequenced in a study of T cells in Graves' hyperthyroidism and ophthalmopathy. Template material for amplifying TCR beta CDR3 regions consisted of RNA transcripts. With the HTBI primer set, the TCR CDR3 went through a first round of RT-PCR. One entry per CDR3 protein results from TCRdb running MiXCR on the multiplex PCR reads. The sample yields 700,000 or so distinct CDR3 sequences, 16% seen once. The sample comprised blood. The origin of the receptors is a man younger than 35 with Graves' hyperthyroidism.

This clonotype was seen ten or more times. The CDR3 loop is CATSDPRTGTYEQYF. The CDR3 bases are TGTGCCACCAGTGATCCCCGGACAGGAACCTACGAGCAGTACTTC. The J gene is TRBJ2-7, the V gene TRBV24-1, with TRBD1 matching 7 bases. This CDR3 has 15 residues. Germline CDR1 and CDR2: KGHDR and SFDVKD. V lost 3 bases to trimming and J lost 2 bases; unmatched junction nucleotides: 6.

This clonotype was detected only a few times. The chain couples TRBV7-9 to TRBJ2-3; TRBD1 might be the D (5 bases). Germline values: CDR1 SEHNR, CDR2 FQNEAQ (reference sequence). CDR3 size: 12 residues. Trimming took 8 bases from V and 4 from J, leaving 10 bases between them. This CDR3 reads CASARGPDTQYF. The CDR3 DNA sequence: TGTGCCAGCGCTAGGGGCCCAGATACGCAGTATTTT. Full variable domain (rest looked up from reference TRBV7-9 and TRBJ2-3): DTGVSQNPRHKITKRGQNVTFRCDPISEHNRLYWYRQTLGQGPEFLTYFQNEAQLEKSRLLSDRFSAERPKGSFSTLEIQRTEQGDSAMYLCASARGPDTQYFGPGTRLTVL.

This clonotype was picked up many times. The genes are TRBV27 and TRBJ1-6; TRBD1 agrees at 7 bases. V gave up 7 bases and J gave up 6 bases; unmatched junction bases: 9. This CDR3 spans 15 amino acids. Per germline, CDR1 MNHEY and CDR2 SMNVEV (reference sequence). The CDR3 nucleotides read TGTGCCAGCACCCAGGGGGGGCTGATTAATTCACCCCTCCACTTT. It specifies CASTQGGLINSPLHF.

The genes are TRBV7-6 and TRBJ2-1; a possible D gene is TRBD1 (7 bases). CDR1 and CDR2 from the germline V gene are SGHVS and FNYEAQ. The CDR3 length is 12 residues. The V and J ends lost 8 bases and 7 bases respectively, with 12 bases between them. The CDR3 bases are TGTGCCAGCGCCCAGGGGGGAAATGAGCAGTTCTTC. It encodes CASAQGGNEQFF.

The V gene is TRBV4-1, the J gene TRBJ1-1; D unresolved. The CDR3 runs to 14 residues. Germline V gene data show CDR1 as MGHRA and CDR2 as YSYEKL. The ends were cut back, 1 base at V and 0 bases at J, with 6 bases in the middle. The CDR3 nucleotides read TGCGCCAGCAGCCAAGCAGTAATGAACACTGAAGCTTTCTTT. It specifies CASSQAVMNTEAFF.

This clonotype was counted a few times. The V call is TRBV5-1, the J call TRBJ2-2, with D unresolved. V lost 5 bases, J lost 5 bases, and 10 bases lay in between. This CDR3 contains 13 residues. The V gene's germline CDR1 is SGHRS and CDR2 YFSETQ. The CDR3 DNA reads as TGCGCCAGCAGTGTGGGGTTGACCGGGGAGCTGTTTTTT. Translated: CASSVGLTGELFF.

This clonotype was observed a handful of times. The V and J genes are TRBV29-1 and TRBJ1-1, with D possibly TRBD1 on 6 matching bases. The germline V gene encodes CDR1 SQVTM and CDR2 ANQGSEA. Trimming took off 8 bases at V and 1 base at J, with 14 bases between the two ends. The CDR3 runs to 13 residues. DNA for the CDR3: TGCAGCTCTGCAGGGGTCACGAACACTGAAGCTTTCTTT. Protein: CSSAGVTNTEAFF. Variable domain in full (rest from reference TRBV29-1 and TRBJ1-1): SAVISQKPSRDICQRGTSLTIQCQVDSQVTMMFWYRQQPGQSLTLIATANQGSEATYESGFVIDKFPISRPNLTFSTLTVSNMSPEDSSIYLCSSAGVTNTEAFFGQGTRLTVV.

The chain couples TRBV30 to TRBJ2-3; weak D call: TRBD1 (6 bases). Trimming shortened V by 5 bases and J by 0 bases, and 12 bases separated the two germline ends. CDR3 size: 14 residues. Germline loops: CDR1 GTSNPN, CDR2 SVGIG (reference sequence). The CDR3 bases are TGTGCCTGGGCGACAGGCTTAAGCACAGATACGCAGTATTTT. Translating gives CAWATGLSTDTQYF.

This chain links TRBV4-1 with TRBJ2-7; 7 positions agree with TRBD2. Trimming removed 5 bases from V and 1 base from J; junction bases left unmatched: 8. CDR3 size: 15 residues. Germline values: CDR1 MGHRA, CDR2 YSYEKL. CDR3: CASSTSGVGSYEQYF. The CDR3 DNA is TGCGCCAGCAGCACAAGCGGGGTGGGATCCTACGAGCAGTACTTC.

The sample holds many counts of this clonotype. CDR3 nucleotide sequence: TGTGCCAGCAGTTCCCCTAGCCGGCTTTCCTACGAGCAGTACTTC. Translated, it gives CASSSPSRLSYEQYF. V usage is TRBV27 and J usage is TRBJ2-7, with D maybe TRBD2 (5 bases). CDR1 is MNHEY and CDR2 is SMNVEV in the germline V gene (reference sequence). The CDR3 runs 15 residues. Deletions cut 4 bases from V and 1 base from J, with 14 bases between.

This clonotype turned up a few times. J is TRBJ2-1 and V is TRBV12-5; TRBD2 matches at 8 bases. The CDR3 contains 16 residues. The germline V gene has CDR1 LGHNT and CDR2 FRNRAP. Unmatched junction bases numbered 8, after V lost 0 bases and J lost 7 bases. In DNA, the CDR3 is TGTGCTAGTGGTTTGGTGTTAGCGGGATCTGTGAATGAGCAGTTCTTC. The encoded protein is CASGLVLAGSVNEQFF.

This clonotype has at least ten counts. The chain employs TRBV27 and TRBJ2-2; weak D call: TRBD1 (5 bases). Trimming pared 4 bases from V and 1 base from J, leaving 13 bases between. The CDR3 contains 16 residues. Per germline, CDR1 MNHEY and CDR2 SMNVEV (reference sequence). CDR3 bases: TGTGCCAGCAGTTCCATCCCAACAGGGAACACCGGGGAGCTGTTTTTT. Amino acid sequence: CASSSIPTGNTGELFF.

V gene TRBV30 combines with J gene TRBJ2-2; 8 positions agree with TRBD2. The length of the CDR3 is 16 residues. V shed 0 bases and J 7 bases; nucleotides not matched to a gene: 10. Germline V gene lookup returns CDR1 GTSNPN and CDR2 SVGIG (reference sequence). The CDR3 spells CAWSVSSGPLVGELFF. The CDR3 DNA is TGTGCCTGGAGTGTATCTAGCGGGCCCCTTGTCGGGGAGCTGTTTTTT.

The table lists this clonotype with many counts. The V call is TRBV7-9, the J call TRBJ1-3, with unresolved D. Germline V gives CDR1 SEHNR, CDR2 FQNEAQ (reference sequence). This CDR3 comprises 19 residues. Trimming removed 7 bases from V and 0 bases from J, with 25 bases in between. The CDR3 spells CASTTSWMRRDFSGNTIYF. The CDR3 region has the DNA TGTGCCAGCACTACTTCTTGGATGCGTCGTGATTTCTCTGGAAACACCATATATTTT.

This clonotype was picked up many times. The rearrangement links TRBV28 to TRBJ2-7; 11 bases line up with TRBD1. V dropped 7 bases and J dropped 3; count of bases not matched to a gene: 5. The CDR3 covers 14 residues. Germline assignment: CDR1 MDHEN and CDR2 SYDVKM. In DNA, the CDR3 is TGTGCCAGCACCCCCGGGACAGGGGGCTACGAGCAGTACTTC. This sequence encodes CASTPGTGGYEQYF.

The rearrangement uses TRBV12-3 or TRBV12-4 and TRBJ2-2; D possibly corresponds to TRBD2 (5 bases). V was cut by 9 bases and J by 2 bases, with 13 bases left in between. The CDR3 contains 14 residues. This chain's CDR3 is CARRVTVNTGELFF. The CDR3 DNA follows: TGTGCCAGGAGGGTGACGGTAAACACCGGGGAGCTGTTTTTT.

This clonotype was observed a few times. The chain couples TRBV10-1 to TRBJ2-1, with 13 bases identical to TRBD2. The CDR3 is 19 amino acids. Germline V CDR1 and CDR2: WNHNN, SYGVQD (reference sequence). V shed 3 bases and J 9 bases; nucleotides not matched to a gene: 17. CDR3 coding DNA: TGCGCCAGCAGTGACGGGGGGGTATCGACTAGCGGGAGGAATTGTGAGCAGTTCTTC. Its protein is CASSDGGVSTSGRNCEQFF.

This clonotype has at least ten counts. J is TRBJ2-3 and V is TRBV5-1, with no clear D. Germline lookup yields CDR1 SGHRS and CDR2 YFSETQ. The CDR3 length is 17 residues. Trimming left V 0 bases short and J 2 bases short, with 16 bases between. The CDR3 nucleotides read TGCGCCAGCAGCTTGGCTCCACTGGTGGGGTTCACAGATACGCAGTATTTT. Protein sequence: CASSLAPLVGFTDTQYF. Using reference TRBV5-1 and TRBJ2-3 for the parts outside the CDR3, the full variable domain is KAGVTQTPRYLIKTRGQQVTLSCSPISGHRSVSWYQQTPGQGLQFLFEYFSETQRNKGNFPGRFSGRQFSNSRSEMNVSTLELGDSALYLCASSLAPLVGFTDTQYFGPGTRLTVL.

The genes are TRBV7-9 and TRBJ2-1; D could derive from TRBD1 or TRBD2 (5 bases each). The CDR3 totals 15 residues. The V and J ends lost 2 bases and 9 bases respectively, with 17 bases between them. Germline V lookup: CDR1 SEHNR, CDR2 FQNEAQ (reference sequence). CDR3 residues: CASSLQGGSRGEQFF. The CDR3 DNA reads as TGTGCCAGCAGCTTACAGGGTGGGAGCAGAGGTGAGCAGTTCTTC. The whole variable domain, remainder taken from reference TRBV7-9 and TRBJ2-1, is DTGVSQNPRHKITKRGQNVTFRCDPISEHNRLYWYRQTLGQGPEFLTYFQNEAQLEKSRLLSDRFSAERPKGSFSTLEIQRTEQGDSAMYLCASSLQGGSRGEQFFGPGTRLTVL.

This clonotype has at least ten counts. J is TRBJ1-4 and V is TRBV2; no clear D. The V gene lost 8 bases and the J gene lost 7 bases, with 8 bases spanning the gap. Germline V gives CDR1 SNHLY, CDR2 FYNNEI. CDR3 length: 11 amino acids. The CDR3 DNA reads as TGTGCCAGCGCCGATCTTGAAAAACTGTTTTTT. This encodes CASADLEKLFF.

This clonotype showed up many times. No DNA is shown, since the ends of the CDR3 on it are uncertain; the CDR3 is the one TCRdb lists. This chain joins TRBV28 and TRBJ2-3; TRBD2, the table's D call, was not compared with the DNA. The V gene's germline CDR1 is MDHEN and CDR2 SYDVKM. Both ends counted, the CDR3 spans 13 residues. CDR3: CASSFGSGRAQYF.

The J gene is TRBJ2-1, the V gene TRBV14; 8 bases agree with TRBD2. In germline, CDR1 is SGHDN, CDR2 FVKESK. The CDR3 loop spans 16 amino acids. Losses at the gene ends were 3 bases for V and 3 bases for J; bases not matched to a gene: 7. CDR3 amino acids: CASSHPPGLDYNEQFF. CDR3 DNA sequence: TGTGCCAGCAGCCACCCACCGGGACTAGACTACAATGAGCAGTTCTTC.

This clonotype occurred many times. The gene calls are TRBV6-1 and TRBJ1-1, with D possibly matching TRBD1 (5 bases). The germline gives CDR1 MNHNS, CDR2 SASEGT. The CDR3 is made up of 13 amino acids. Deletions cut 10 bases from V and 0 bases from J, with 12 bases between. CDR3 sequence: CATVGGMNTEAFF. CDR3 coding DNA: TGTGCCACGGTGGGGGGAATGAACACTGAAGCTTTCTTT.

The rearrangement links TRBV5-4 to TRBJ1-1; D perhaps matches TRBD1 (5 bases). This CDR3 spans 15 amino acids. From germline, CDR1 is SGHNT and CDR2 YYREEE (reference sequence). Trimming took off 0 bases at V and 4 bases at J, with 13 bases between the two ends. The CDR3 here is CASSLAGGGSTEAFF. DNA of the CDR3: TGTGCCAGCAGCTTGGCCGGGGGGGGGTCCACTGAAGCTTTCTTT.

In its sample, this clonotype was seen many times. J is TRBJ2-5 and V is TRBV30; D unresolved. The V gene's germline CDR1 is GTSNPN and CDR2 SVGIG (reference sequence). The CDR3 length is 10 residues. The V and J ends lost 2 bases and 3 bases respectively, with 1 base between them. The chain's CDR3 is CAWSKETQYF. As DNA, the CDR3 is TGTGCCTGGAGTAAAGAGACCCAGTACTTC.

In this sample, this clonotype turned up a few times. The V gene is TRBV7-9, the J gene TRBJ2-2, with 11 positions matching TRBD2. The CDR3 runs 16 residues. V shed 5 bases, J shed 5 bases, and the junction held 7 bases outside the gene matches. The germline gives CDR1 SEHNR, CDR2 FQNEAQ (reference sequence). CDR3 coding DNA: TGTGCCAGCAGCGTGCTAGCGGGAGGAGGGACCGGGGAGCTGTTTTTT. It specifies CASSVLAGGGTGELFF. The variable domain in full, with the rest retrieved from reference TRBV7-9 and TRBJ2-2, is DTGVSQNPRHKITKRGQNVTFRCDPISEHNRLYWYRQTLGQGPEFLTYFQNEAQLEKSRLLSDRFSAERPKGSFSTLEIQRTEQGDSAMYLCASSVLAGGGTGELFFGEGSRLTVL.

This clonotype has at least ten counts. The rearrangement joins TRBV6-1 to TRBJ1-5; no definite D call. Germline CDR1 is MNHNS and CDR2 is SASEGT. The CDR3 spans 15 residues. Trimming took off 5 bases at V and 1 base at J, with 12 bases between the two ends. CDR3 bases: TGTGCCAGCAGTTTCACCAGGTCAAGCAATCAGCCCCAGCATTTT. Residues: CASSFTRSSNQPQHF.

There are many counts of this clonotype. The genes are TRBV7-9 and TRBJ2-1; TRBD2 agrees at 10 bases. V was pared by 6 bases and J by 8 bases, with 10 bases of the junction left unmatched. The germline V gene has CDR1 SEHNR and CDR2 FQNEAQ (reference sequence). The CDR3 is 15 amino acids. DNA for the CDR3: TGTGCCAGCAGTAAAAAGCGGGAGGGCCCCTATGAGCAGTTCTTC. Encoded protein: CASSKKREGPYEQFF.

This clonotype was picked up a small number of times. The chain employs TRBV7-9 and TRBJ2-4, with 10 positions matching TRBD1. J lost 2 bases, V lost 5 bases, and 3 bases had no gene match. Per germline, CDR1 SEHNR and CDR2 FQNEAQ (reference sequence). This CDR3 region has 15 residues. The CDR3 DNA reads TGTGCCAGCAGCGCGGGACAGGGGACCAAAAACATTCAGTACTTC. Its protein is CASSAGQGTKNIQYF.